These 19 T cell receptor beta chains originate from one sample sequenced in a study of TIL therapy for anti-PD-1-resistant metastatic lung cancer. Time point specified: pre-treatment sample, taken before nivolumab and TIL therapy. Sequencing used immunoSEQ v3. Sequenced by immunoSEQ multiplex PCR; TCRdb stores in-frame clones only, minus some. The profile covers tens of thousands of clones, with about 80% appearing a single time and over 12% taken by the ten largest. The specimen comprised blood, sampled at baseline. All receptors derive from a man aged 65 to 79 with non-small cell lung cancer.

This chain's CDR3 is CASSPQGLTQYF. The CDR3 DNA sequence: TGTGCCAGCAGCCCCCAAGGACTCACCCAGTACTTC. V usage is TRBV7-2 and J usage is TRBJ2-5; D might be TRBD2 (5 bases). Germline CDR1 is SGHTA and CDR2 is FQGNSA. Trimming pared 5 bases from V and 8 bases from J, leaving 12 bases between. The length of the CDR3 is 12 residues. Full variable domain (outside the CDR3, taken from reference TRBV7-2 and TRBJ2-5): GAGVSQSPSNKVTEKGKDVELRCDPISGHTALYWYRQSLGQGLEFLIYFQGNSAPDKSGLPSDRFSAERTGGSVSTLTIQRTQQEDSAVYLCASSPQGLTQYFGPGTRLLVL.

The chain carries TRBV5-4 and TRBJ2-3, with 10 bases aligning to TRBD2. The CDR3 loop spans 15 amino acids. Germline CDR1 and CDR2: SGHNT and YYREEE (reference sequence). V shed 2 bases and J 2 bases; nucleotides not matched to a gene: 2. CDR3 sequence (DNA): TGTGCCAGCAGCTTAACTAGCGGGGACACAGATACGCAGTATTTT. Its protein product is CASSLTSGDTDTQYF. The full variable domain, rest sourced from reference TRBV5-4 and TRBJ2-3, is ETGVTQSPTHLIKTRGQQVTLRCSSQSGHNTVSWYQQALGQGPQFIFQYYREEENGRGNFPPRFSGLQFPNYSSELNVNALELDDSALYLCASSLTSGDTDTQYFGPGTRLTVL.

The chain is built from TRBV19 and TRBJ2-3, with a weak D call TRBD2 (5 bases). The germline CDR1 and CDR2 sequences are LNHDA and SQIVND (reference sequence). V shed 4 bases and J shed 6 bases, with 14 bases lying between them. The CDR3 loop spans 14 amino acids. The CDR3, as DNA: TGTGCCAGTAGTAAAGACTATTCGGGTGATACGCAGTATTTT. Its protein product is CASSKDYSGDTQYF.

The rearrangement uses TRBV11-2 and TRBJ1-5; D may be TRBD1 (5 bases). CDR1 and CDR2 (germline): SGHAT, FQNNGV. CDR3 length equals 13 residues. Trimming cost V 4 bases and J 3 bases, with 7 bases left between them. CDR3 in DNA: TGTGCCAGCAGCTGGGGCTACAATCAGCCCCAGCATTTT. It specifies CASSWGYNQPQHF. Full variable domain (outside the CDR3, taken from reference TRBV11-2 and TRBJ1-5): EAGVAQSPRYKIIEKRQSVAFWCNPISGHATLYWYQQILGQGPKLLIQFQNNGVVDDSQLPKDRFSAERLKGVDSTLKIQPAKLEDSAVYLCASSWGYNQPQHFGDGTRLSIL.

The sample holds one count of this clone. The CDR3 reads CASSLIPTGNGYEQYF. In DNA, the CDR3 is TGTGCCAGCAGCTTAATCCCCACAGGGAATGGCTACGAGCAGTACTTC. This chain uses TRBV7-2 with TRBJ2-7; D might be TRBD1 (6 bases). Trimming took off 2 bases at V and 3 bases at J, with 17 bases between the two ends. The CDR3 has 16 residues. The V gene's germline CDR1 is SGHTA and CDR2 FQGNSA.

The chain is built from TRBV27 and TRBJ2-3; 9 nucleotides agree with TRBD2. CDR1 and CDR2 from the germline V gene are MNHEY and SMNVEV (reference sequence). The CDR3 totals 17 residues. With V trimmed by 6 bases and J by 0 bases, 10 bases remained unmatched. DNA for the CDR3: TGTGCCAGCAGGCGGCTAGCGGGATCTTCTAGCACAGATACGCAGTATTTT. As protein: CASRRLAGSSSTDTQYF.

This chain links TRBV2 with TRBJ1-2, with 9 bases aligning to TRBD1. CDR3 length: 13 residues. J was trimmed by 5 bases and V by 8 bases; bases with no gene match: 6. Germline V gene data show CDR1 as SNHLY and CDR2 as FYNNEI. This CDR3 reads CASVRDREYGYTF. CDR3 sequence (DNA): TGTGCCAGCGTAAGGGACAGGGAGTATGGCTACACCTTC.

The V gene is TRBV5-4, the J gene TRBJ2-5, with 9 positions matching TRBD1. Unmatched junction bases numbered 6, after V lost 4 bases and J lost 5 bases. The CDR3 runs to 14 residues. Germline assignment: CDR1 SGHNT and CDR2 YYREEE (reference sequence). This CDR3 is CASSIQGAGETQYF. In nucleotides, the CDR3 is TGTGCCAGCAGCATACAGGGGGCGGGGGAGACCCAGTACTTC.

This sequence joins TRBV7-3 and TRBJ2-1; 13 nucleotides align to TRBD2. The CDR3 runs 17 residues. Germline V gene lookup returns CDR1 SGHTA and CDR2 FQGTGA. Unmatched junction bases numbered 4, after V lost 0 bases and J lost 5 bases. The CDR3 spells CASSLTTGLAGNNEQFF. DNA of the CDR3: TGTGCCAGCAGCTTAACCACGGGACTAGCGGGAAACAATGAGCAGTTCTTC.

This clone has just a few counts. The gene calls are TRBV14 and TRBJ2-1; 7 nucleotides match TRBD1. CDR3 length: 18 amino acids. Germline values: CDR1 SGHDN, CDR2 FVKESK. V shed 4 bases and J 3 bases; nucleotides not matched to a gene: 15. Written as DNA, the CDR3 is TGTGCCAGCAGCCCCATCACATCAGCGACAGGGTACTACAATGAGCAGTTCTTC. Protein: CASSPITSATGYYNEQFF.

The chain recombines TRBV7-3 with TRBJ2-2; TRBD2 agrees at 11 bases. There are 17 residues in the CDR3. V was pared by 0 bases and J by 4 bases, with 4 bases of the junction left unmatched. CDR1 is SGHTA, CDR2 FQGTGA, per germline. The CDR3 DNA sequence: TGTGCCAGCAGCTTAACCCTAGCGGGAGGAAGCACCGGGGAGCTGTTTTTT. It encodes CASSLTLAGGSTGELFF.

In this sample, this clone turned up a few times. V gene TRBV23-1 combines with J gene TRBJ2-7, with TRBD1 as a possible D gene (7 bases). TRBV23-1 is an ORF; its function is uncertain. This CDR3 spans 15 amino acids. V was shortened by 3 bases and J by 1 base, with 13 bases between the two germline ends. CDR3 sequence reads: CASSHSTGRSYEQYF. The CDR3 DNA follows: TGCGCCAGCAGTCACTCGACAGGGAGGTCCTACGAGCAGTACTTC.

The J gene is TRBJ2-3, the V gene TRBV6-5; weak D call: TRBD2 (5 bases). V dropped 2 bases and J dropped 5 bases, with 11 bases sitting between them. Germline V gene data show CDR1 as MNHEY and CDR2 as SVGAGI. The CDR3 extends over 14 amino acids. The CDR3 protein is CASSYGSEVDTQYF. The CDR3 DNA is TGTGCCAGCAGTTACGGGAGTGAGGTAGATACGCAGTATTTT.

V is TRBV7-3 and J is TRBJ2-3; no clear D gene. The germline V and J ends were trimmed by 3 bases and 1 base, with 5 bases remaining between them. This CDR3 spans 13 amino acids. Germline assignment: CDR1 SGHTA and CDR2 FQGTGA. CDR3 sequence reads: CASSFIGTDTQYF. CDR3 DNA: TGTGCCAGCAGCTTCATAGGCACAGATACGCAGTATTTT.

The V call is TRBV7-2, the J call TRBJ2-7; the match to TRBD1 covers 11 bases. The CDR3 is 14 amino acids. J was trimmed by 7 bases and V by 3 bases; bases with no gene match: 5. Germline V CDR1 and CDR2: SGHTA, FQGNSA. The CDR3 bases are TGTGCCAGCAGCTTCGGACAGGGGGCTCGAGAGCAGTACTTC. Its protein product is CASSFGQGAREQYF.

The chain recombines TRBV28 with TRBJ2-1; the match to TRBD2 covers 9 bases. V gave up 4 bases and J gave up 1 base; unmatched junction bases: 5. Germline V CDR1 and CDR2: MDHEN, SYDVKM. The CDR3 length is 16 residues. DNA for the CDR3: TGTGCCAGCAGTTCCCCTCTAGCGGGGTCCTACAATGAGCAGTTCTTC. Its translation is CASSSPLAGSYNEQFF.

The genes are TRBV7-3 and TRBJ2-2; TRBD1 matches at 7 bases. J lost 1 base, V lost 8 bases, and 1 base had no gene match. This CDR3 comprises 13 residues. CDR1 SGHTA and CDR2 FQGTGA come from the germline V gene. CDR3 in amino acids: CASGDRNTGELFF. The DNA for the CDR3 is TGTGCCAGCGGGGACAGGAACACCGGGGAGCTGTTTTTT.

This chain connects TRBV28 to TRBJ2-3; 8 positions agree with TRBD1. V was pared by 3 bases and J by 4 bases, with 3 bases of the junction left unmatched. The CDR3 spans 14 residues. CDR1 and CDR2 (germline): MDHEN, SYDVKM. CDR3 coding DNA: TGTGCCAGCAGTTTTCCAGGGGGCTCAGATACGCAGTATTTT. Translating it yields CASSFPGGSDTQYF.

The chain links TRBV11-3 to TRBJ2-1, with 7 bases fitting TRBD2. This CDR3 contains 13 residues. Germline V lookup: CDR1 SGHNT, CDR2 YENEEA. The ends lost 3 bases at V and 6 bases at J; junction bases unmatched: 2. CDR3 sequence: CASSFSGTNEQFF. In nucleotides, the CDR3 is TGTGCCAGCAGCTTCAGCGGGACCAATGAGCAGTTCTTC.